This T cell receptor beta chain stems from a study of blood T cell repertoires in COVID-19. Study-level background: Researchers got acute and convalescent COVID-19 samples from the United States, Italy and Spain. PBMCs, B-cell-depleted T cells, or T cells provided the cDNA or gDNA that made up the material.

Authors' data handling: Reference gene primer amplification gave estimated nucleated cell counts. Repertoires were generated with immunoSEQ multiplex PCR, while TCRdb's copy carries only in-frame clones and drops some. V, J and clone size derive from that table, while D and trimming were established from the DNA sequence. Among approximately 75,000 clones listed, less than 85% were seen once. This CDR3 is built from 13 residues. The V and J ends lost 4 bases and 7 bases respectively, with 11 bases between them. The germline V gene encodes CDR1 GTSNPN and CDR2 SVGIG (reference sequence). Source material: peripheral blood. The V gene is TRBV30, the J gene TRBJ1-6, with D perhaps matching TRBD1 (5 bases). This TCR came from a human donor with acute or convalescent COVID-19. The donor label of this sample is uncertain. The CDR3 loop reads CAWMEGFNSPLHF. The CDR3 region has the DNA TGTGCCTGGATGGAGGGGTTCAATTCACCCCTCCACTTT.